The rows below give T cell receptor beta chains drawn from one sample of a study of blood T cell repertoires in COVID-19. Sequenced by immunoSEQ multiplex PCR; TCRdb stores in-frame clones only, minus some. This table has fewer than 250,000 clones, over 70% appearing once. Sample: peripheral blood. These receptors originate from a woman between 50 and 59 years old with acute or convalescent COVID-19. Both conserved end residues are part of each CDR3. A D gene is named only where the DNA matches it firmly. Clone size is shown for a subset of rows, as once, few, many or a class of expanded clone.

J	D	size	V	DNA	CDR3
TRBJ1-5	.	.	TRBV19	TGTGCCAGTAGTAGAGAATTATATAGCAATCAGCCCCAGCATTTT	CASSRELYSNQPQHF
TRBJ1-4	TRBD1	few	TRBV24-1	TGTGCCACCAGTGATTCTCGGACAGGTCGTAATGAAAAACTGTTTTTT	CATSDSRTGRNEKLFF
TRBJ2-7	.	few	TRBV28	TGTGCCAGCAGAGGACAGAACTACGAGCAGTACTTC	CASRGQNYEQYF
TRBJ2-4	.	.	TRBV19	TGTGCCAGTAGTATAGATCGTGGAGAGGAGGGCAGAAACATTCAGTACTTC	CASSIDRGEEGRNIQYF
TRBJ2-1	.	.	TRBV5-1	TGCGCCAGCAGCGGCGGGAATACCTACAATGAGCAGTTCTTC	CASSGGNTYNEQFF
TRBJ2-1	TRBD1	.	TRBV24-1	TGTGCCGCAGCCGAGACAGGGGTAAATGAGCAGTTCTTC	CAAAETGVNEQFF
TRBJ1-2	.	.	TRBV10-1	TGCGCCAGCAGTGAGTCAGGGGGCTATGGCTACACCTTC	CASSESGGYGYTF
TRBJ2-1	.	.	TRBV11-1	TGTGCCAGCAGCTTAGTGTTCCACGAGGTCGGGAATGAGCAGTTCTTC	CASSLVFHEVGNEQFF
TRBJ2-7	TRBD1	.	TRBV29-1	TGCAGCGTCGCCTTAGGGACAGAGACCTACGAGCAGTACTTC	CSVALGTETYEQYF
TRBJ1-5	.	.	TRBV10-2	TGCGCCAGCAGTGATAAGGGAGGAGGGAATCAGCCCCAGCATTTT	CASSDKGGGNQPQHF
TRBJ2-1	TRBD1	once	TRBV11-2	TGTGCCAGCAGCCCCAGGGGGTCTGGAAATGAGCAGTTCTTC	CASSPRGSGNEQFF
TRBJ2-7	TRBD1	.	TRBV29-1	TGCAGCGTTGGCTGGGGACAGTACGAGCAGTACTTC	CSVGWGQYEQYF
TRBJ2-1	.	.	TRBV7-2	TGTGCCAGCAGCTTAGGTCTAGCCCCCGATGAGCAGTTCTTC	CASSLGLAPDEQFF
TRBJ1-2	TRBD1	.	TRBV18	TGTGCCAGCTCACCGGGACAGGGACTCGGGGGCTACACCTTC	CASSPGQGLGGYTF
TRBJ2-1	.	.	TRBV6-2/TRBV6-3	TGTGCCAGCAGCCCTATGGCCCGCGGGCTCTCCTACAATGAGCAGTTCTTC	CASSPMARGLSYNEQFF
TRBJ1-2	.	.	TRBV19	TGTGCCAGTAGCAGGGAGGGAGGCTACACCTTC	CASSREGGYTF
TRBJ1-4	.	.	TRBV7-2	TGTGCCAGCAGCTTCCGGTCTCCTAATGAAAAACTGTTTTTT	CASSFRSPNEKLFF
TRBJ2-7	TRBD2	.	TRBV5-7	TGTGCCAGCAGCTTTTGTGGCAGCGGGAGACCCACCTACGAGCAGTACTTC	CASSFCGSGRPTYEQYF
TRBJ2-1	TRBD1	once	TRBV5-4	TGTGCCAGCAGCTTGGCGGTCGGGACAGACTACAATGAGCAGTTCTTC	CASSLAVGTDYNEQFF
TRBJ2-7	TRBD2	.	TRBV28	TGTGCCAGCAGTTTGTCTGAAGCGGGAGGTTTCTACGAGCAGTACTTC	CASSLSEAGGFYEQYF
TRBJ2-2	.	few	TRBV2	TGTGCCAGCAGTGCGGGAAACACCGGGGAGCTGTTTTTT	CASSAGNTGELFF
TRBJ2-3	TRBD2	.	TRBV25-1	TGTGCCAGCAGTCCCAGACTAGCACTTAAGGGAGATACGCAGTATTTT	CASSPRLALKGDTQYF
TRBJ2-5	.	.	TRBV5-4	TGTGCCAGCAGCTTGTCAAACAGTCCCAACCAAGAGACCCAGTACTTC	CASSLSNSPNQETQYF
TRBJ2-2	.	.	TRBV14	TGTGCCAGCAGCCCCGGACAGACGAACACCGGGGAGCTGTTTTTT	CASSPGQTNTGELFF
TRBJ2-3	.	.	TRBV19	TGTGCCACCGAGGTGGCAGATACGCAGTATTTT	CATEVADTQYF
TRBJ2-1	TRBD1	.	TRBV2	TGTGCCAGCAGGCCCGGACAGGGTGCCCGACCTGGGGGGCAGTTCTTC	CASRPGQGARPGGQFF
TRBJ2-2	TRBD2	many	TRBV12-5	TGTGCTAGTGGGTCCGGGACTAGCGGGAGGAACACCGGGGAGCTGTTTTTT	CASGSGTSGRNTGELFF
TRBJ2-7	TRBD2	.	TRBV9	TGTGCCAGCAGCGTAGACTGGACTAGCGGGAGGTACGAGCAGTACTTC	CASSVDWTSGRYEQYF